Sequencing of this T cell receptor beta chain was carried out in a study of beta chain features in type 1 diabetes. Study-wide results and caveats: People with Type 1 diabetes carried modestly yet significantly shorter TCRB CDR3s in all four CD4+ subsets.

Reverse transcribing all isolated RNA meant expressed TCRB transcripts were sequenced. Millions of reads were obtained on average from naive, central memory and regulatory T cell samples. TCRdb keeps only in-frame clones here, not all; method: immunoSEQ multiplex PCR. The top ten hold 0.02% to 0.025% of the sample, which has fewer than 900,000 clones, 15% to 20% seen once. This clone was seen only a few times. Antigen: not known. Germline V gene lookup returns CDR1 SGHVS and CDR2 FNYEAQ. V was clipped by 5 bases and J by 1 base, with 15 bases between them. The length of the CDR3 is 16 residues. Sorting that relied on CD45RO/CCR7/CD25/CD127/CD95/CD27 yielded CD4+ naive, central memory, regulatory and stem cell-like memory cells. Populations isolated by sorting all had purity greater than 95%.

The sample comprised naive CD4+ T cells from blood. This sequence was found in a woman under 30 in good health. This chain joins TRBV7-6 and TRBJ2-1; tentative D call: TRBD2 (5 bases). This chain's CDR3 is CASSKGPPGSYNEQFF. In nucleotides, the CDR3 is TGTGCCAGCAGCAAAGGACCTCCGGGGTCCTACAATGAGCAGTTCTTC.